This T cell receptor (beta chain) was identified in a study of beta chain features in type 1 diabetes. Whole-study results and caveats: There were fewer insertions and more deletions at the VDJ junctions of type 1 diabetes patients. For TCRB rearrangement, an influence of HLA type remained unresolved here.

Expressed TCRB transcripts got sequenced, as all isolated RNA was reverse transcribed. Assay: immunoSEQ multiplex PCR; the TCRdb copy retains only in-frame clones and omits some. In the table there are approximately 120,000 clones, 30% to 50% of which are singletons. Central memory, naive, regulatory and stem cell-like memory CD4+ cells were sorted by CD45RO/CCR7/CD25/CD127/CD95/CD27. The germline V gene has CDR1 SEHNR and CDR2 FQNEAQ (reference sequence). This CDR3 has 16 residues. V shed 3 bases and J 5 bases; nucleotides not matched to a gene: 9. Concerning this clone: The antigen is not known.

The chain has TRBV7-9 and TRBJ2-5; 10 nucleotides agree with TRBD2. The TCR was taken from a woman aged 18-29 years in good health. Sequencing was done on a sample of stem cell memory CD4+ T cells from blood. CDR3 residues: CASSLASGSGWETQYF. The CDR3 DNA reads TGTGCCAGCAGCTTGGCTAGCGGGAGTGGATGGGAGACCCAGTACTTC.